This entry lists 21 T cell receptor beta chains sequenced from one sample in a study of T-cell memory formation after mild COVID-19. Using its own MiXCR run on the 5' RACE reads, TCRdb lists one record per CDR3 protein. This sample has approximately 100,000 distinct CDR3 sequences, with approximately 15% found just once. The sample consisted of PBMCs or a T cell subset sorted from them (not recorded which). The receptors were sampled from an adult woman who had mild COVID-19 (a few samples of this study predate the infection). Cell type and time point are not known.

The table lists this clonotype with many counts. This chain links TRBV4-1 with TRBJ2-3, with TRBD1 identical over 9 bases. V was pared by 0 bases and J by 10 bases, with 8 bases of the junction left unmatched. In germline, CDR1 is MGHRA, CDR2 YSYEKL. The CDR3 runs 15 residues. CDR3 region: CASSQDAGTGSPQYF. Here the CDR3 DNA reads TGCGCCAGCAGCCAAGACGCCGGGACAGGGAGTCCGCAGTATTTT.

This clonotype was observed a few times. The CDR3: CASSKTNTGELFF. The CDR3 bases are TGTGCCAGCAGCAAAACGAACACCGGGGAGCTGTTTTTT. The chain joins TRBV7-6 to TRBJ2-2; D uncertain. Germline CDR1 is SGHVS and CDR2 is FNYEAQ. Trimming took 5 bases from V and 0 from J, leaving 4 bases between them. The CDR3 has 13 amino acids.

This clonotype was counted at least ten times. The CDR3 nucleotides are TGTGCCAGCAGCTCCACGAAGGGGCAGACCCACGGCACAGATACGCAGTATTTT. It codes for CASSSTKGQTHGTDTQYF. The rearrangement uses TRBV7-6 and TRBJ2-3; perhaps TRBD1 as D (5 bases). Germline lookup yields CDR1 SGHVS and CDR2 FNYEAQ. V lost 4 bases, J lost 1 base, and 21 bases lay in between. This CDR3 is 18 amino acids long.

The V gene is TRBV11-2, the J gene TRBJ2-1; 11 nucleotides agree with TRBD2. V was clipped by 3 bases and J by 7 bases; unmatched bases: 14. Germline V gene data show CDR1 as SGHAT and CDR2 as FQNNGV. The CDR3 sequence is 18 residues long. The CDR3: CASSFSPSTSGVLNEQFF. DNA for the CDR3: TGTGCCAGCAGCTTCTCGCCCTCGACTAGCGGGGTTTTAAATGAGCAGTTCTTC.

This clonotype appeared a few times. The chain employs TRBV5-1 and TRBJ1-1, with 7 bases aligning to TRBD1. The CDR3 length is 15 residues. Germline V CDR1 and CDR2: SGHRS, YFSETQ. V gave up 0 bases and J gave up 0 bases; unmatched junction bases: 2. The CDR3 DNA sequence: TGCGCCAGCAGCTTGGTGGGACAGTTGAACACTGAAGCTTTCTTT. Protein product: CASSLVGQLNTEAFF. Drawing the rest from reference TRBV5-1 and TRBJ1-1, the complete variable domain is KAGVTQTPRYLIKTRGQQVTLSCSPISGHRSVSWYQQTPGQGLQFLFEYFSETQRNKGNFPGRFSGRQFSNSRSEMNVSTLELGDSALYLCASSLVGQLNTEAFFGQGTRLTVV.

The chain combines TRBV20-1 with TRBJ2-7; D gene unclear. The V gene lost 3 bases and the J gene lost 2 bases, with 17 bases spanning the gap. The V gene's germline CDR1 is DFQATT and CDR2 SNEGSKA (reference sequence). The CDR3 consists of 15 residues. CDR3 sequence (DNA): TGCAGTGCTAGCGCGCGATTTGGCGGCCCCTACGAGCAGTACTTC. Its translation: CSASARFGGPYEQYF.

This clonotype was detected only a few times. The chain combines TRBV11-2 with TRBJ2-3, with D perhaps being TRBD1 or TRBD2 (5 bases each). Looked up from germline, CDR1 is SGHAT and CDR2 is FQNNGV. Trimming pared 3 bases from V and 6 bases from J, leaving 16 bases between. The CDR3 loop spans 15 amino acids. In nucleotides, the CDR3 is TGTGCCAGCAGCTTGGGGACGGCCGAAAGGGATACGCAGTATTTT. Its translation: CASSLGTAERDTQYF.

The chain joins TRBV4-3 to TRBJ2-3; D possibly corresponds to TRBD2 (5 bases). The CDR3 consists of 15 residues. V lost 0 bases, J lost 6 bases, and 13 bases lay in between. The germline V gene encodes CDR1 LGHNA and CDR2 YSLEER. The CDR3 sequence is CASSQDNRGGDTQYF. CDR3 bases: TGCGCCAGCAGCCAAGATAACCGAGGAGGCGATACGCAGTATTTT.

This clonotype has just a few counts. The chain uses TRBV2 and TRBJ2-7; maybe TRBD1 (6 bases). The CDR3 consists of 15 residues. Trimming cost V 3 bases and J 1 base, with 13 bases left between them. The germline gives CDR1 SNHLY, CDR2 FYNNEI. The CDR3: CASSEMAGVSYEQYF. In DNA, the CDR3 is TGTGCCAGCAGTGAGATGGCAGGGGTGTCCTACGAGCAGTACTTC.

This clonotype came up many times. This chain joins TRBV7-6 and TRBJ2-1; no clear D gene. The germline V gene encodes CDR1 SGHVS and CDR2 FNYEAQ. The V and J ends lost 0 bases and 7 bases respectively, with 4 bases between them. The CDR3 spans 12 residues. The DNA of the CDR3 is TGTGCCAGCAGCTTAGCGGTGAATGAGCAGTTCTTC. It translates to CASSLAVNEQFF.

Note on this clonotype: Mismatch with germline at one junction end may stem from a read error. The V and J genes are TRBV20-1 and TRBJ2-5; D is perhaps TRBD2 (5 bases). Germline V CDR1 and CDR2: DFQATT, SNEGSKA (reference sequence). CDR3 size: 11 residues. CDR3 in DNA: TGCAGTGCTAGATCGCCGGACTTCCAATTCTTC. This encodes CSARSPDFQFF.

The chain uses TRBV12-3 or TRBV12-4 and TRBJ1-2; D unclear. This CDR3 is 14 amino acids long. With 5 bases removed from V and 1 base from J, the gap between germline ends came to 11 bases. The CDR3 here is CASSLGPNNYGYTF. The CDR3, as DNA: TGTGCCAGCAGTCTCGGACCGAATAACTATGGCTACACCTTC.

V usage is TRBV10-3 and J usage is TRBJ2-5; TRBD1 matches 8 bases. This CDR3 is built from 14 residues. Germline V gene data show CDR1 as ENHRY and CDR2 as SYGVKD. V shed 4 bases, J shed 7 bases, and the junction held 8 bases outside the gene matches. The CDR3 nucleotides read TGTGCCATCAGTGGGGACAGGCCTGAGGGGACCCAGTACTTC. Residues: CAISGDRPEGTQYF.

The V gene is TRBV27, the J gene TRBJ2-7; 7 bases map to TRBD1. Germline CDR1 and CDR2: MNHEY and SMNVEV (reference sequence). The CDR3 has 14 residues. V lost 5 bases to trimming and J lost 4 bases; unmatched junction nucleotides: 8. The CDR3 DNA follows: TGTGCCAGCAGTACGACAGGGCGCTGGTACGAGCAGTACTTC. Translation: CASSTTGRWYEQYF.

The sample holds a few counts of this clonotype. The chain carries TRBV7-9 and TRBJ2-7, with TRBD2 as a possible D gene (5 bases). From germline, CDR1 is SEHNR and CDR2 FQNEAQ (reference sequence). The CDR3 spans 14 residues. Trimming removed 4 bases at V and 2 bases at J, with 12 bases between. The CDR3 DNA reads TGTGCCAGCAGCTCCGTCGGGATCCCCTACGAGCAGTACTTC. Its translation: CASSSVGIPYEQYF.

Only a few counts were recorded for this clonotype. This rearrangement joins TRBV29-1 to TRBJ2-6; D may correspond to TRBD1 or TRBD2 (7 bases each). Germline values: CDR1 SQVTM, CDR2 ANQGSEA. Trimming removed 3 bases at V and 0 bases at J, with 15 bases between. This CDR3 is built from 17 residues. CDR3 sequence: CSVEGGTVSSGANVLTF. Here the CDR3 DNA reads TGCAGCGTTGAGGGAGGGACAGTCTCCTCTGGGGCCAACGTCCTGACTTTC.

This clonotype was detected a few times. This chain links TRBV9 with TRBJ2-3; 14 nucleotides align to TRBD2. Germline V gene lookup returns CDR1 SGDLS and CDR2 YYNGEE. The CDR3 is 16 amino acids. The V and J ends lost 3 bases and 5 bases, in that order; junction bases with no gene match: 5. Here the CDR3 DNA reads TGTGCCAGCAGCGCCCCGACTAGCGGGGGGGAAGATACGCAGTATTTT. Translation gives CASSAPTSGGEDTQYF.

V is TRBV6-2 or TRBV6-3 and J is TRBJ1-1; no definite D call. The CDR3 is 15 amino acids. The germline gives CDR1 MNHEY, CDR2 SVGEGT. Trimming took 2 bases from V and 3 from J, leaving 13 bases between them. The CDR3 coding sequence is TGTGCCAGCAGTTACCCGACAACGCCCCACACTGAAGCTTTCTTT. Encoded protein: CASSYPTTPHTEAFF.

This clonotype came up a few times. This chain links TRBV29-1 with TRBJ2-2; no clear D gene. This CDR3 is 12 amino acids long. Trimming removed 8 bases from V and 1 base from J, with 8 bases in between. Germline CDR1 SQVTM, CDR2 ANQGSEA. The CDR3 coding sequence is TGCAGCTGTGTGGGGAACACCGGGGAGCTGTTTTTT. It codes for CSCVGNTGELFF.

The sample holds many counts of this clonotype. J is TRBJ1-1 and V is TRBV29-1; D remains unclear. From germline, CDR1 is SQVTM and CDR2 ANQGSEA. The CDR3 is 14 residues long. Trimming pared 1 base from V and 2 bases from J, leaving 11 bases between. The CDR3 sequence is CSVEAWGSNTEAFF. The CDR3 region has the DNA TGCAGCGTTGAAGCCTGGGGATCAAACACTGAAGCTTTCTTT.

The chain employs TRBV20-1 and TRBJ2-2; D is undetermined. The CDR3 runs 16 residues. Per germline, CDR1 DFQATT and CDR2 SNEGSKA (reference sequence). Trimming shortened V by 2 bases and J by 1 base, and 14 bases separated the two germline ends. CDR3 DNA: TGCAGTGCTAGATCCGGCGGATTCAAGAACACCGGGGAGCTGTTTTTT. This codes for CSARSGGFKNTGELFF.